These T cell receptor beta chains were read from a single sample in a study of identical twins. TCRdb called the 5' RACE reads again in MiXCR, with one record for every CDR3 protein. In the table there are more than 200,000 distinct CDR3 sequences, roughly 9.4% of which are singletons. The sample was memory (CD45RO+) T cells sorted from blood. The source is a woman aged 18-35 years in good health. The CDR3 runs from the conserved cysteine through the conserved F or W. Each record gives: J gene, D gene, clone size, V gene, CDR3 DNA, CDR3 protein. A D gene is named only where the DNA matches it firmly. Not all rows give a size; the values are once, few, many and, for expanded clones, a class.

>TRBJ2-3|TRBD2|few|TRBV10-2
TGCGCCAGCAGTGAGCGACTAGCGGGGGCTAAGGATACGCAGTATTTT
CASSERLAGAKDTQYF
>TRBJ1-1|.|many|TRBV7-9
TGTGCCAGCAGCCTAACTGCGGCGAACACTGAAGCTTTCTTT
CASSLTAANTEAFF
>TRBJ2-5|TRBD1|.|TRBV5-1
TGCGCCAGCAGCTTGCCTTCCGGGACAGGAGAGACCCAGTACTTC
CASSLPSGTGETQYF
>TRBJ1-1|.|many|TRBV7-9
TGTGCCAGCAGTCCGACTATCATGGGCCTTCGGCCTGAAGCTTTCTTT
CASSPTIMGLRPEAFF
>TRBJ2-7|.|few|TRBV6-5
TGTGCCAGCAGTTACTCGGGGACGGGGCCCTACGAGCAGTACTTC
CASSYSGTGPYEQYF
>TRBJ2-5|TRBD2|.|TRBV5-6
TGTGCCAGCAGCTTGGGAATAGCGGGGGGTCAAGAGACCCAGTACTTC
CASSLGIAGGQETQYF
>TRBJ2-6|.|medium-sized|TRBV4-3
TGCGCCAGCAGCCAAGATCGGGGTAGGGGGGAGGCCAACGTCCTGACTTTC
CASSQDRGRGEANVLTF
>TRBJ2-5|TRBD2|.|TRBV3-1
TGTGCCAGCAGCCATCGACCAGCGGGGGTCCGGGAGACCCAGTACTTC
CASSHRPAGVRETQYF
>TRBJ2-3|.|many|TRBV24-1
TGTGCCACCACCTCAGATACGCAGTATTTT
CATTSDTQYF
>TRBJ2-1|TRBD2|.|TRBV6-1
TGTGCCAGCAACCCTCTAGCGGGTTCGGTGAATGAGCAGTTCTTC
CASNPLAGSVNEQFF